This T cell receptor (beta chain) was obtained from a study of technical replicates of blood from several donors. Some clones are missing from TCRdb's copy, which holds only in-frame ones; the method was immunoSEQ multiplex PCR. Of about 70,000 clones detected, roughly 96% appear once; the ten largest clones hold over 0.2%. V gave up 7 bases and J gave up 0 bases, with 13 bases separating them. Germline CDR1 reads LNHDA; CDR2 reads SQIVND (reference sequence). The CDR3 is 15 residues long. This TCR was sampled from a human donor in good health. The chain recombines TRBV19 with TRBJ1-5, with a possible D match to TRBD1 (5 bases). Sequenced material: T cells isolated from PBMCs. CDR3 protein: CASIPAGGSNQPQHF. CDR3 sequence (DNA): TGTGCCAGTATCCCAGCGGGGGGTAGCAATCAGCCCCAGCATTTT.